This entry is about one T cell receptor beta chain. As yet, its antigen is unknown. Unique molecular identifiers were carried by the TCR beta cDNA libraries. TCRdb reprocessed the PCR reads via MiXCR and lists one record per CDR3 protein. The sample lists roughly 700,000 distinct CDR3 sequences, less than 35% occurring once. This entry comes from a study of post-analysis software for immune sequencing data. Study observations and caveats: In patients, about 5 TRBV segments were more frequent than in controls, with TRBV5-6, TRBV5-1 and TRBV20-1 among them. Under F measure analysis, samples from one preparation batch co-clustered strongly.

CDR1 and CDR2 from the germline V gene are MNHEY and SVGEGT. V lost 7 bases and J 5 bases, leaving 11 bases between the germline ends. The CDR3 extends over 12 amino acids. The specimen was blood. V and J are TRBV6-2 or TRBV6-3 and TRBJ1-1; D perhaps matches TRBD1 (6 bases). The clonotype originates from a girl aged 10-17 years with multiple sclerosis. CDR3 in amino acids: CASTRGGTEAFF. CDR3 sequence (DNA): TGTGCCAGCACCCGAGGGGGGACTGAAGCTTTCTTT.